A selection of T cell receptor beta chains follows, all from one sample in a study of T cells after yellow fever vaccination. TCRdb redid the calling of the 5' RACE reads with MiXCR, one entry per CDR3 protein. The sample carries about 68,000 distinct CDR3 sequences, about 7% recorded once. The sample was CD8+ T cells sorted from PBMCs, taken around 45 days after the first yellow fever vaccination. These receptors were taken from a man between 18 and 29 years old who received the YFV17D yellow fever vaccine. CDR3s include the opening cysteine and the closing phenylalanine or tryptophan. Fields, in order: clone size, J gene, D gene, V gene, CDR3 DNA, CDR3 protein. The D gene is left open where the match is weak. Some rows have no size entry. The others give once, few or many, or a class for an expanded clone.

many	TRBJ2-5	.	TRBV11-2	TGTGCCAGCAGCCTCCTAAGCGAGACCCAGTACTTC	CASSLLSETQYF
.	TRBJ1-4	.	TRBV13	TGTGCCAGCAGCTCCACAGGGCGGGCTAATGAAAAACTGTTTTTT	CASSSTGRANEKLFF
few	TRBJ1-1	.	TRBV10-3	TGTGCCACGCAGCCGATGGGGGGGAGGACTGAAGCTTTCTTT	CATQPMGGRTEAFF
many	TRBJ1-1	.	TRBV7-8	TGTGCCAGCAGCTTAGACGACCGTGAAGCTTTCTTT	CASSLDDREAFF
many	TRBJ2-5	.	TRBV4-1	TGCGCCAGCAGCCAAGGCACATCCGTTGGGACCCAGTACTTC	CASSQGTSVGTQYF
.	TRBJ1-1	TRBD1	TRBV9	TGTGCCAGCAGCCCAACAGGGGAGATCACTGAAGCTTTCTTT	CASSPTGEITEAFF
.	TRBJ1-1	TRBD1	TRBV15	TGTGCCACCAGCGCATTCGACAGGGACCGGAACACTGAAGCTTTCTTT	CATSAFDRDRNTEAFF
many	TRBJ2-3	TRBD1	TRBV6-5	TGTGCCAGCAGTTACGGAGTAGACAGGGACACAGATACGCAGTATTTT	CASSYGVDRDTDTQYF
many	TRBJ2-1	TRBD2	TRBV29-1	TGCAGCGTTGTAGGGACTAACTACAATGAGCAGTTCTTC	CSVVGTNYNEQFF
many	TRBJ2-1	.	TRBV12-3/TRBV12-4	TGTGCCAGCAGTTTTGGGGGCTTCCGAAATGAGCAGTTCTTC	CASSFGGFRNEQFF
many	TRBJ2-1	.	TRBV12-3/TRBV12-4	TGTGCCAGCAGTTTCATCCTCAATGAGCAGTTCTTC	CASSFILNEQFF
many	TRBJ2-2	TRBD2	TRBV4-1	TGCGCCAGCAGCCAAGCCCCCTTAGCGGGGGGGCCCGACGGGGAGCTGTTTTTT	CASSQAPLAGGPDGELFF
many	TRBJ1-2	TRBD1	TRBV7-8	TGTGCCAGCAGCCATACCCGGACAGGATCCGGCTACACCTTC	CASSHTRTGSGYTF
many	TRBJ2-5	TRBD1	TRBV4-2	TGTGCCAGCAGCCAGGACACAGGGGAAGAGACCCAGTACTTC	CASSQDTGEETQYF
many	TRBJ2-7	TRBD2	TRBV27	TGTGCCAGCAGTTTATCGGCTAGCGGGGATTACGAGCAGTACTTC	CASSLSASGDYEQYF
.	TRBJ2-5	.	TRBV6-5	TGTGCCAGCAGTTACAGGATACTAGGCAGGGTAGAGACCCAGTACTTC	CASSYRILGRVETQYF
many	TRBJ2-1	.	TRBV7-9	TGTGCCAGCAGCTTACCCCGGGGGAAAGGCAATGAGCAGTTCTTC	CASSLPRGKGNEQFF
many	TRBJ1-1	.	TRBV6-5	TGTGCCAGCAGCCCATTGGGGGGGATCCCAAACACTGAAGCTTTCTTT	CASSPLGGIPNTEAFF
few	TRBJ2-3	.	TRBV15	TGTGCCACCAGCATCAGGGTTCTTAGCACAGATACGCAGTATTTT	CATSIRVLSTDTQYF
many	TRBJ2-7	.	TRBV6-5	TGTGCCAGCAGTTACGGGCAGAGCAGCGCCGCCGAGCAGTACTTC	CASSYGQSSAAEQYF